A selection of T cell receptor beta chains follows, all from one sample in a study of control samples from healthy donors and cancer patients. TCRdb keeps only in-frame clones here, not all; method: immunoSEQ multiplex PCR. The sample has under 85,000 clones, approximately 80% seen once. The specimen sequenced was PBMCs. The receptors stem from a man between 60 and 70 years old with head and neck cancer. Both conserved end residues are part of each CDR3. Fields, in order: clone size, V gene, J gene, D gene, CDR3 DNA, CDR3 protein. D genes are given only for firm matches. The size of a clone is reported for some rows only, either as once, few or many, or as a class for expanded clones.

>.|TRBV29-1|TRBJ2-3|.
TGCAGCGTTGAAGTGAGGCAGGGGGATACGCAGTATTTT
CSVEVRQGDTQYF
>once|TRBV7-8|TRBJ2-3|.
TGTGCCAGCAGTTTCGCTGGAGCAGATACGCAGTATTTT
CASSFAGADTQYF
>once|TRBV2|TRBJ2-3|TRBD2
TGTGCCAGCAGTGGGACTAGCACCACAGATACGCAGTATTTT
CASSGTSTTDTQYF
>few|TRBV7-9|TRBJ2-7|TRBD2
TGTGCCAGCAGCCCCAGTTTACGGGAGGGCCTTTACGAGCAGTACTTC
CASSPSLREGLYEQYF
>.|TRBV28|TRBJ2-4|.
TGTGCCCATGGGGTTGCAGGGCAGGCAAACATTCAGTACTTC
CAHGVAGQANIQYF
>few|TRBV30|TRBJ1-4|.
TGTGCCTGGGCTGCATCGGTAAGGGGTGAAAAACTGTTTTTT
CAWAASVRGEKLFF
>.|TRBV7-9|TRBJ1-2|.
TGTGCCAGCAGCTTGCAGGGACCCTATGGCTACACCTTC
CASSLQGPYGYTF
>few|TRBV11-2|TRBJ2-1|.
TGTGCCACGCGCCCTAGCGCCCATGAGCAGTTCTTC
CATRPSAHEQFF
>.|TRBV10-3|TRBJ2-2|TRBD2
TGTGCCATCAGGAGGGAGGGTCCCGGGGAGCTGTTTTTT
CAIRREGPGELFF
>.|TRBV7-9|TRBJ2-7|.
TGTGCCAGCAGCTTCGCACTCGAGGGCGAGCAGTACTTC
CASSFALEGEQYF
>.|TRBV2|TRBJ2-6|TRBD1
TGTGCCAGCACCATACAGGGGGCTGCTGGGGCCAACGTCCTGACTTTC
CASTIQGAAGANVLTF
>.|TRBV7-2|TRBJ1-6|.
TGTGCCAGCAGCCAGGACAGTTTTTCACCCCTCCACTTT
CASSQDSFSPLHF
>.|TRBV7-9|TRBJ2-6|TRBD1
TGTGCCAGCAGCTCTGACAGGGTTTGGGGCTCTGGGGCCAACGTCCTGACTTTC
CASSSDRVWGSGANVLTF
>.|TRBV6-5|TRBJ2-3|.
TGTGCCAGCCGCGACCCGGGCACAGATACGCAGTATTTT
CASRDPGTDTQYF
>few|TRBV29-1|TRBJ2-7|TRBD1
TGCAGCGTTGAGGGAGTTGGGCGGGACAGGGATTACGAGCAGTACTTC
CSVEGVGRDRDYEQYF
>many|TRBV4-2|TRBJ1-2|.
TGTGCCAGCAGCCAAGATACAGGGTCTAACTATGGCTACACCTTC
CASSQDTGSNYGYTF
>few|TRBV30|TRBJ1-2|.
TGTGCCTGGAGTTACGACCTTGGCTACACCTTC
CAWSYDLGYTF
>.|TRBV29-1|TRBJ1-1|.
TGCAGCGTTGAAGGGAGGAAGACTCACACTGAAGCTTTCTTT
CSVEGRKTHTEAFF
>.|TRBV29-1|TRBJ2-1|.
TGCAGCGTTGAAGCACTCACAGATGAGCAGTTCTTC
CSVEALTDEQFF
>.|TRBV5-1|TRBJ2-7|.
TGCGCCAGCAGCCGTCAAACGGATATCTACGAGCAGTACTTC
CASSRQTDIYEQYF
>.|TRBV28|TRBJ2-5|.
TGTGCCAGCAAACTGGGACGGAGCTTCGAAGAGACCCAGTACTTC
CASKLGRSFEETQYF
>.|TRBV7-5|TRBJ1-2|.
TGTGTCAGAAGCTTGGGATGGTATGGCTACACCTTC
CVRSLGWYGYTF
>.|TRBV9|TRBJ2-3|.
TGTGCCAGCAGCGCCCAGGGGGGAGTGCGCACAGATACGCAGTATTTT
CASSAQGGVRTDTQYF
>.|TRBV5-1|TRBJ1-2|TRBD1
TGCGCCACCGGGACAGACTTCAACTATGGCTACACCTTC
CATGTDFNYGYTF
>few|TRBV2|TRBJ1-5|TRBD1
TGTGCCAGCAGTGGGACAGGGGATCAGCCCCAGCATTTT
CASSGTGDQPQHF
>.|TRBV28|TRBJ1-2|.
TGTGCCAGCAGCTCTCACTGGAGCTATGGCTACACCTTC
CASSSHWSYGYTF
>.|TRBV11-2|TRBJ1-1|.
TGTGCCAGCAGCTTAGTCATGGGGGTAAGAAACACTGAAGCTTTCTTT
CASSLVMGVRNTEAFF
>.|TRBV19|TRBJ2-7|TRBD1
TGTGCCAGTAGTATGGAGACAGGGTATTCCTACGAGCAGTACTTC
CASSMETGYSYEQYF
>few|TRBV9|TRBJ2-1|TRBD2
TGTGCCAGCACGCCTAGCGGCCACTCCTACAATGAGCAGTTCTTC
CASTPSGHSYNEQFF
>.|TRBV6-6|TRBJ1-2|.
TGTGCCAGCAGTTACCCCGGGGGAGGGATAGGGGGCTACACCTTC
CASSYPGGGIGGYTF
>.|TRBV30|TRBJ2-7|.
TGTGCCTGGAGTGTAGCCTACGAGCAGTACTTC
CAWSVAYEQYF
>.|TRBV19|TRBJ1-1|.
TGTGCCAGTAGTGGATACGGAACCCCGAACACTGAAGCTTTCTTT
CASSGYGTPNTEAFF
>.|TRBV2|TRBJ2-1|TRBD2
TGTGCCAGCAGTGACCTGAGCGGGAGAGACAATGAGCAGTTCTTC
CASSDLSGRDNEQFF
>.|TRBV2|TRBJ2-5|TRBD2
TGTGCCAGCAGTCCGGGACTAGCGGGAGGTCTAGAGACCCAGTACTTC
CASSPGLAGGLETQYF
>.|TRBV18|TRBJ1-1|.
TGTGCCAGCTCACCATCGGGCAGTTCGAACACTGAAGCTTTCTTT
CASSPSGSSNTEAFF
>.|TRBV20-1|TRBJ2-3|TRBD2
TGCAGTGCTAGTCTAGCGGGGTACACAGATACGCAGTATTTT
CSASLAGYTDTQYF
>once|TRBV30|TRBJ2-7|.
TGTGCCACAGGGATTTCCTACGAGCAGTACTTC
CATGISYEQYF
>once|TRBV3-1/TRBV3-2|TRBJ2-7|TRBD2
TGTGCCAGCAGCCTACTAGCGGGAGCCTACGAGCAGTACTTC
CASSLLAGAYEQYF
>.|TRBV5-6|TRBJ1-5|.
TGTGCCAGCAGCTTCGGGGGCCCCGAGCCCCAGCATTTT
CASSFGGPEPQHF
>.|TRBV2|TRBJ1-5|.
TGTGCCAGCAGGCCCGATGAACAGCCCCAGCATTTT
CASRPDEQPQHF
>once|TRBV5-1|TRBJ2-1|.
TGCGCCAGCAGGCCCTTTATGGTTGGAGGCTACAATGAGCAGTTCTTC
CASRPFMVGGYNEQFF
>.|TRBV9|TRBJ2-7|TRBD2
TGTGCCAGCAGCCCCCGATCTAGCGGGAGGGCCCGCGAGCAGTACTTC
CASSPRSSGRAREQYF
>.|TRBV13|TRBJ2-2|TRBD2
TGTGCCAGCAGCTTAGACCCGAAACTAGCGCTCAGCGGGGAGCTGTTTTTT
CASSLDPKLALSGELFF
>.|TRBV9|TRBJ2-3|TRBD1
TGTGCCAGCAGCGTAGGAGGTAGCGGGACAGGGGCAGATACGCAGTATTTT
CASSVGGSGTGADTQYF
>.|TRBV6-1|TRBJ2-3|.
TGTGCCAGCAGTGATTGGGTAGATACGCAGTATTTT
CASSDWVDTQYF
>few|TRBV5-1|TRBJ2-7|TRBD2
TGCGCCAGCAGCACTCCACTAGCGAAGACGGCCCACGAGCAGTACTTC
CASSTPLAKTAHEQYF
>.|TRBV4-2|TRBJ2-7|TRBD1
TGTGCCAGCAGCCCCGGGGACAGCTTCTACGAGCAGTACTTC
CASSPGDSFYEQYF